This paragraph reports one T cell receptor (beta chain). Measured with immunoSEQ multiplex PCR; TCRdb has only the in-frame clones, and not every one. The profile shows under 300,000 clones, around 87% of them singletons. This sample is drawn from a study of cytomegalovirus exposure and HLA in healthy donors. The CDR3 extends over 13 amino acids. V dropped 7 bases and J dropped 11; count of bases not matched to a gene: 13. Germline-derived CDR1 and CDR2 are MDHEN and SYDVKM. The sample taken for sequencing was PBMCs. This receptor was obtained from a woman aged 18 to 35 in good health and CMV-seronegative. V gene TRBV28 combines with J gene TRBJ1-2, with 7 bases matching TRBD1. The CDR3 reads CASTLTGDGPYTF. CDR3 bases: TGTGCCAGCACCCTAACAGGGGACGGTCCTTACACCTTC.